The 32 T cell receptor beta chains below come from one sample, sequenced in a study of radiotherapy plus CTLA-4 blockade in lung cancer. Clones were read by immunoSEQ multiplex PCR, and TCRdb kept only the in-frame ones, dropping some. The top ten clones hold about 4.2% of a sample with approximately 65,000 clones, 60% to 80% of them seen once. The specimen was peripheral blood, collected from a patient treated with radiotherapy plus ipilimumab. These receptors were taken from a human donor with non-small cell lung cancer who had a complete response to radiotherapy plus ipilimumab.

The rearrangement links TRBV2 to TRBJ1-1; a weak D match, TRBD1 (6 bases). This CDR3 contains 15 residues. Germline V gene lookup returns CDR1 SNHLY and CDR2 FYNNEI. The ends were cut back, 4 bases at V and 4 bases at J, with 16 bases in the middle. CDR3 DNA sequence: TGTGCCAGCAGTGGCGACAGGAGAAGAGGCACTGAAGCTTTCTTT. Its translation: CASSGDRRRGTEAFF.

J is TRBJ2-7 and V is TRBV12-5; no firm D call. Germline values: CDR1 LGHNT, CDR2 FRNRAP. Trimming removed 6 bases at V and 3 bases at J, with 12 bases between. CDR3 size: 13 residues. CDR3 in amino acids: CASGYDTIYEQYF. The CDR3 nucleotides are TGTGCTAGTGGATATGACACCATCTACGAGCAGTACTTC.

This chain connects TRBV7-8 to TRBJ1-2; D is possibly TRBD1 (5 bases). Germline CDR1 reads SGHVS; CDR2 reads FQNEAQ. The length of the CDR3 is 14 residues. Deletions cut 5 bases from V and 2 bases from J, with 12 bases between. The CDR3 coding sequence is TGTGCCAGCAGCCGGGGACCTACAAACTATGGCTACACCTTC. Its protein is CASSRGPTNYGYTF.

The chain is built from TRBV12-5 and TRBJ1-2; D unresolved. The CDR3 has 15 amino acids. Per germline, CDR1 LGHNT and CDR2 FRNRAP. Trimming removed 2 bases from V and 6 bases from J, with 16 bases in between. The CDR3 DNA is TGTGCTAGTGGTTTGTCCCCCGCGGGAGAACATGGCTACACCTTC. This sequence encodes CASGLSPAGEHGYTF.

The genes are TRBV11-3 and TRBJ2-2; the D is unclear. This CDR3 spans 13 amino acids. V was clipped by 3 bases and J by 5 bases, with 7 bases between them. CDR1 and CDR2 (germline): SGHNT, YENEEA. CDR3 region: CASSLVRTGELFF. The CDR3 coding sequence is TGTGCCAGCAGCTTGGTGCGTACCGGGGAGCTGTTTTTT.

In DNA, the CDR3 is TGTGCCAGCAGTGAAATCGAAGGCAGGCGAGCGGTGGGCTACACCTTC. This sequence encodes CASSEIEGRRAVGYTF. This sequence joins TRBV25-1 and TRBJ1-2; D not resolved. V gave up 2 bases and J gave up 8 bases, with 21 bases separating them. The germline V gene encodes CDR1 MGHDK and CDR2 SYGVNS. This CDR3 region has 16 residues.

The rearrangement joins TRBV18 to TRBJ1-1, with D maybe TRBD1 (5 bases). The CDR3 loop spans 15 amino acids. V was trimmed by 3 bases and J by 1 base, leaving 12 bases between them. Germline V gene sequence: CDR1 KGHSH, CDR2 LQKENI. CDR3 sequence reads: CASSPERGRNTEAFF. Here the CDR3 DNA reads TGTGCCAGCTCACCCGAAAGGGGCAGGAACACTGAAGCTTTCTTT.

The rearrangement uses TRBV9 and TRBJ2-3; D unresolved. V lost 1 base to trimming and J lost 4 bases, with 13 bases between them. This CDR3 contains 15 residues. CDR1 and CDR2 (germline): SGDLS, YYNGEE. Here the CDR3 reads CASSVKPRGSDTQYF. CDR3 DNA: TGTGCCAGCAGCGTAAAGCCTCGAGGATCAGATACGCAGTATTTT.

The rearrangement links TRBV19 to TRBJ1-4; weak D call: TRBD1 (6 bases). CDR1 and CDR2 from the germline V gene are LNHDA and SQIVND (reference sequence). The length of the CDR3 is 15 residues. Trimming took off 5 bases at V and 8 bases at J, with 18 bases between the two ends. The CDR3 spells CASSPRTAGNEKLFF. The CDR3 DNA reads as TGTGCCAGTAGTCCTAGGACAGCCGGCAACGAAAAACTGTTTTTT.

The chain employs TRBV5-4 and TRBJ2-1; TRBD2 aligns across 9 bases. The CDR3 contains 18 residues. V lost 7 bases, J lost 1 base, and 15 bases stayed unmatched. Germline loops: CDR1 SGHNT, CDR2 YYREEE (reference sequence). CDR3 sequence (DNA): TGTGCCAGCCTCAGCCGCCCGGGCGGGGGGGGTTCCTACAATGAGCAGTTCTTC. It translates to CASLSRPGGGGSYNEQFF.

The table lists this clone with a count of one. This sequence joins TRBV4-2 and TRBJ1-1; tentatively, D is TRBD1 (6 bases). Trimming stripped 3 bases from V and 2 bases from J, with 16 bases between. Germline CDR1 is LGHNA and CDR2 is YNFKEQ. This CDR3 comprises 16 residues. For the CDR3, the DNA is TGTGCCAGCAGCCATTCCGGGACACGGAAAAACACTGAAGCTTTCTTT. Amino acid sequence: CASSHSGTRKNTEAFF.

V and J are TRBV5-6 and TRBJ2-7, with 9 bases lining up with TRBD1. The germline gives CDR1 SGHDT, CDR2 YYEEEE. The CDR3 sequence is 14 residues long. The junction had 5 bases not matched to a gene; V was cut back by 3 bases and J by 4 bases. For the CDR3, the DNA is TGTGCCAGCAGCTGGGGACAGGGCCGGTACGAGCAGTACGTC. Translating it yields CASSWGQGRYEQYV.

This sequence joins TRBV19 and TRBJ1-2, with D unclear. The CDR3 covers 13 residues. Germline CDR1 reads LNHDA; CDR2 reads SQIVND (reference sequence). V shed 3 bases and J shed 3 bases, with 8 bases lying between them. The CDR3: CASSINGDYGYTF. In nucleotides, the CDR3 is TGTGCCAGTAGTATCAATGGGGACTATGGCTACACCTTC.

CDR3 in amino acids: CASSLVAYNEQFF. CDR3 in DNA: TGTGCCAGCAGCTTGGTAGCCTACAATGAGCAGTTCTTC. This chain uses TRBV11-3 with TRBJ2-1; D call uncertain. V was cut by 3 bases and J by 2 bases, with 5 bases left in between. Germline V gene data show CDR1 as SGHNT and CDR2 as YENEEA. This CDR3 region has 13 residues. Full variable domain (remainder filled in from reference TRBV11-3 and TRBJ2-1): EAGVVQSPRYKIIEKKQPVAFWCNPISGHNTLYWYLQNLGQGPELLIRYENEEAVDDSQLPKDRFSAERLKGVDSTLKIQPAELGDSAVYLCASSLVAYNEQFFGPGTRLTVL.

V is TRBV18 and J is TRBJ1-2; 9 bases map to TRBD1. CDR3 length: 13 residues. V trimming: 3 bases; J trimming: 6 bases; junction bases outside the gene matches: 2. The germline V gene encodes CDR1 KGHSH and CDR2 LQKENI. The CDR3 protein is CASSPDRGDGYTF. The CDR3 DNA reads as TGTGCCAGCTCACCTGACAGGGGGGATGGCTACACCTTC.

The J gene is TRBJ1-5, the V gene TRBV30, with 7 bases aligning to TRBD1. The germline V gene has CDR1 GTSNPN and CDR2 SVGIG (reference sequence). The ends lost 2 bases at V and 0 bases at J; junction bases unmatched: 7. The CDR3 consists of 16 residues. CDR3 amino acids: CAWSKGQLYSNQPQHF. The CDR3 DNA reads TGTGCCTGGAGTAAGGGACAGCTTTATAGCAATCAGCCCCAGCATTTT.

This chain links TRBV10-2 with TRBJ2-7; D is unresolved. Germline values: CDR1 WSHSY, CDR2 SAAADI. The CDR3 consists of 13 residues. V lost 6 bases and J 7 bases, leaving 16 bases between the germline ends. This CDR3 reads CASREEDWREQYF. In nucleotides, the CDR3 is TGCGCCAGCAGGGAAGAGGATTGGCGAGAGCAGTACTTC.

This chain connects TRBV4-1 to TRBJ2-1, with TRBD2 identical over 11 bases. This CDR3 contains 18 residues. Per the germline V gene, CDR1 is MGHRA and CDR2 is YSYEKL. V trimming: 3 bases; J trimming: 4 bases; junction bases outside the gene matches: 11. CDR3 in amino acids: CASSHVDMGLAAYNEQFF. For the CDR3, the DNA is TGCGCCAGCAGCCATGTCGACATGGGACTAGCGGCTTACAATGAGCAGTTCTTC.

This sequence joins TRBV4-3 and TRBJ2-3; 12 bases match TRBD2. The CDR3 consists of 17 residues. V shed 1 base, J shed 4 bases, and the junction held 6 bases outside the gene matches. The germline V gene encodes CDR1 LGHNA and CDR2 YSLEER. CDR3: CASSQVSSGGAPDTQYF. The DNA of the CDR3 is TGCGCCAGCAGCCAAGTCTCTAGCGGGGGGGCCCCAGATACGCAGTATTTT.

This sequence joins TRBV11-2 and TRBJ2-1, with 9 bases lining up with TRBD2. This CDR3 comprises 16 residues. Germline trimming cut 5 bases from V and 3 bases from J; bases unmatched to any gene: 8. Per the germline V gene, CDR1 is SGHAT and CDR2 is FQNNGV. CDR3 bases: TGTGCCAGCAGCACACGACTAGCGGTATTCTACAATGAGCAGTTCTTC. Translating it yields CASSTRLAVFYNEQFF. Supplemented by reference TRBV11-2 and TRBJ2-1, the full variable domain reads EAGVAQSPRYKIIEKRQSVAFWCNPISGHATLYWYQQILGQGPKLLIQFQNNGVVDDSQLPKDRFSAERLKGVDSTLKIQPAKLEDSAVYLCASSTRLAVFYNEQFFGPGTRLTVL.

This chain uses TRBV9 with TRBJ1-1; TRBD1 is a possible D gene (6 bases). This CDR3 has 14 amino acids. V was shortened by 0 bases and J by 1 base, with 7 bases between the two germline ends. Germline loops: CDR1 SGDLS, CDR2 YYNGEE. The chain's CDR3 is CASSVGQENTEAFF. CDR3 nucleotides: TGTGCCAGCAGCGTAGGACAGGAGAACACTGAAGCTTTCTTT.

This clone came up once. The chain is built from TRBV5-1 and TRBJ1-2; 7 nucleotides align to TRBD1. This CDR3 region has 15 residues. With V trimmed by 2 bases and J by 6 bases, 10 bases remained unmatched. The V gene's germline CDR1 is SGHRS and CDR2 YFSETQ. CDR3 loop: CASSLAAGGVNGYTF. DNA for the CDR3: TGCGCCAGCAGCTTAGCGGCAGGGGGTGTGAATGGCTACACCTTC.

For the CDR3, the DNA is TGTGCCAGCAGTGAGCTCACCGGGGAGCTGTTTTTT. The encoded protein is CASSELTGELFF. The J gene is TRBJ2-2, the V gene TRBV25-1; D unresolved. Between the trimmed V and J ends, which lost 3 bases and 4 bases, there was a span of 3 bases. Germline V gene sequence: CDR1 MGHDK, CDR2 SYGVNS. The CDR3 contains 12 residues.

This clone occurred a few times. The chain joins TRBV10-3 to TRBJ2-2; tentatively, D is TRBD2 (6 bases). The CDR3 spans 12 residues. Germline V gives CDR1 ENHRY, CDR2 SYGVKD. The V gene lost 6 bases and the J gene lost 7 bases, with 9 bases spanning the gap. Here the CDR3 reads CAISTSFGELFF. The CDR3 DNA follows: TGTGCCATCAGCACTAGCTTCGGGGAGCTGTTTTTT.

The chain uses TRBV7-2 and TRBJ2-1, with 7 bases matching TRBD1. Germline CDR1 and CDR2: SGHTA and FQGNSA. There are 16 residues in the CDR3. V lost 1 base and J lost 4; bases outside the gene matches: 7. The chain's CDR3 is CASSLGDRGRYNEQFF. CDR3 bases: TGTGCCAGCAGCTTAGGGGACAGAGGTCGATACAATGAGCAGTTCTTC.

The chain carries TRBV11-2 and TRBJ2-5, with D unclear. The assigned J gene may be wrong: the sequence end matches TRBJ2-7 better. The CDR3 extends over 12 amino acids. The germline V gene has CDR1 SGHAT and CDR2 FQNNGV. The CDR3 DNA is TGTGCCAGCAGCTTAGAGACGGGCGAGCAGTACTTC. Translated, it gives CASSLETGEQYF.

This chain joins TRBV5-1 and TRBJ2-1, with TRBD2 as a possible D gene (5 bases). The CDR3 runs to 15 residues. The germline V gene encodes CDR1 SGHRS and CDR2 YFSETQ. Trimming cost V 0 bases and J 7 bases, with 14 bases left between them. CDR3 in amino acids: CASSLGGREGNEQFF. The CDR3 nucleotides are TGCGCCAGCAGCTTGGGTGGTCGGGAAGGGAATGAGCAGTTCTTC.

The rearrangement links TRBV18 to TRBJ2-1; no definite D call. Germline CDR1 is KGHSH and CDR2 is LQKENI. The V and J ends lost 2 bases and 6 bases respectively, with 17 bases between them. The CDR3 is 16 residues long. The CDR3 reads CASSPTTPRVGNEQFF. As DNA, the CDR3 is TGTGCCAGCTCACCAACGACTCCTCGGGTAGGCAATGAGCAGTTCTTC.

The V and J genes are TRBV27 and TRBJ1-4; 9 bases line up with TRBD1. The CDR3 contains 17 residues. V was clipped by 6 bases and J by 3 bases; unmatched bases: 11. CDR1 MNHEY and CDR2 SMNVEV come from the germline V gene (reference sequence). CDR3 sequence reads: CASRVITGGEANEKLFF. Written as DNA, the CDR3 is TGTGCCAGCAGGGTTATTACAGGGGGCGAGGCTAATGAAAAACTGTTTTTT.

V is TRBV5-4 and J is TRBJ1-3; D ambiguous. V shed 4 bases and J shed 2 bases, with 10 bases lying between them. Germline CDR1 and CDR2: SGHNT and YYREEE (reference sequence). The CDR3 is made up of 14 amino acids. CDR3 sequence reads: CASSIGSAGNTIYF. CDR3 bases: TGTGCCAGCAGCATTGGGTCTGCTGGAAACACCATATATTTT. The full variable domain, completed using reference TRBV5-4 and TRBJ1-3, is ETGVTQSPTHLIKTRGQQVTLRCSSQSGHNTVSWYQQALGQGPQFIFQYYREEENGRGNFPPRFSGLQFPNYSSELNVNALELDDSALYLCASSIGSAGNTIYFGEGSWLTVV.

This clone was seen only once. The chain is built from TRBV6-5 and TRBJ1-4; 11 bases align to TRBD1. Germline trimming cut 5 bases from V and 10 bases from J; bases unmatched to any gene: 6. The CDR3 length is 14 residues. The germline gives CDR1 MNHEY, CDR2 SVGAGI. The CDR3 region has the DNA TGTGCCAGCAGTCCTGGGACAGGGGGTGGAAAACTGTTTTTT. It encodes CASSPGTGGGKLFF.

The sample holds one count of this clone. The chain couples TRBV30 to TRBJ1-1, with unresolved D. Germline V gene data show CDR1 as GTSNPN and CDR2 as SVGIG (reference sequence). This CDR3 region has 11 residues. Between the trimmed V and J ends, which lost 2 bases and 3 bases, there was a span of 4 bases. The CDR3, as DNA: TGTGCCTGGAGTCAGTACACTGAAGCTTTCTTT. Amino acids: CAWSQYTEAFF.